A selection of T cell receptor beta chains follows, all from one sample in a study of cytomegalovirus exposure and HLA in healthy donors. Profiling relied on immunoSEQ multiplex PCR, and the TCRdb table lists in-frame clones only, not all of them. The sample yields about 150,000 clones, 76% seen once. The sequencing input was PBMCs. These receptors originate from a man aged 40-50 years in good health and CMV-seronegative. Both conserved end residues are part of each CDR3. The D gene is left open where the match is weak. Rows give clone size only sometimes, using once, few, many, or a class for an expanded clone.

v_call	d_call	clone_size	j_call	cdr3_nt	cdr3_aa
TRBV4-3	TRBD1	.	TRBJ2-7	TGCGCCAGCAGCCAAGATCGGACAGGGATGTACGAGCAGTACTTC	CASSQDRTGMYEQYF
TRBV29-1	.	.	TRBJ2-3	TGCAGCCACACCGAATCCAGGGGCAGCACACATACGCAGTATTTT	CSHTESRGSTHTQYF
TRBV6-6	.	once	TRBJ2-7	TGTGCCAGCAGTTACTCGACTGGAACCTACGAGCAGTACTTC	CASSYSTGTYEQYF
TRBV28	TRBD1	few	TRBJ2-7	TGTGCCAGCAGGCCCTCGGGACAGGGCAACTACGAGCAGTACTTC	CASRPSGQGNYEQYF
TRBV5-4	.	.	TRBJ2-1	TGTGCCAGCACCCTGGCGGGGAGCTCCTACAATGAGCAGTTCTTC	CASTLAGSSYNEQFF
TRBV18	TRBD2	.	TRBJ2-1	TGTGCCAGCTCACCACTTAGCGGGGGGGACAATGAGCAGTTCTTC	CASSPLSGGDNEQFF
TRBV2	.	.	TRBJ2-1	TGTGCCAGCAGTGGGCTAGCGTCCTACAATGAGCAGTTCTTC	CASSGLASYNEQFF
TRBV4-1	.	few	TRBJ1-2	TGCGCCAGCAGCCAAGATCAATCAACAGGGCTTAACTATGGCTACACCTTC	CASSQDQSTGLNYGYTF
TRBV30	TRBD2	.	TRBJ2-1	TGTGCCTGGAGTGTGGGACTAGGTGAGCAGTTCTTC	CAWSVGLGEQFF
TRBV5-1	.	once	TRBJ2-7	TGCGCCAGCAGCTTGGGACTAGAAGTCGGCGAGCAGTACTTC	CASSLGLEVGEQYF
TRBV6-4	TRBD2	.	TRBJ2-1	TGTGCCAGCAGTGATGGTAGCGGGGAGGTAAATGAGCAGTTCTTC	CASSDGSGEVNEQFF
TRBV6-6	TRBD2	once	TRBJ2-7	TGTGCCAGCAGTTTCCGGACTAGCGGGGGGGGTTACGAGCAGTACTTC	CASSFRTSGGGYEQYF
TRBV28	.	.	TRBJ2-3	TGTGCCAGCAGTTTGTCGACTGGGACAGATACGCAGTATTTT	CASSLSTGTDTQYF
TRBV2	.	once	TRBJ1-5	TGTGCCAGCAGTGAGCTGTCGGGTACTCAGCCCCAGCATTTT	CASSELSGTQPQHF
TRBV6-1	.	.	TRBJ2-2	TGTGCCAGCAGCGTTAGCTGGAACACCGGGGAGCTGTTTTTT	CASSVSWNTGELFF
TRBV5-1	.	.	TRBJ2-2	TGCGCCAGCAGCTTGGACAGGGCTAGCGGAACCACCGGGGAGCTGTTTTTT	CASSLDRASGTTGELFF
TRBV11-3	TRBD2	.	TRBJ2-5	TGTGCCTCATCTCGGGCGGGAGTTGGGGAGACCCAGTACTTC	CASSRAGVGETQYF
TRBV7-8	TRBD1	once	TRBJ2-7	TGTGCCAGCAGCACCCGGACAGGGCGATTGGAGCAGTACTTC	CASSTRTGRLEQYF
TRBV7-2	.	.	TRBJ2-1	TGTGCCAGCAGCTACAGGGACGGCGGGGAGCAGTTCTTC	CASSYRDGGEQFF
TRBV7-3	TRBD2	.	TRBJ2-2	TGTGCCAGCGCAAGGGGAGCGGGGGGTACCGGGGAGCTGTTTTTT	CASARGAGGTGELFF
TRBV5-1	.	.	TRBJ1-4	TGCGCCAGCAGCGGAATGACAGGACCGAATGAAAAACTGTTTTTT	CASSGMTGPNEKLFF
TRBV7-3	.	once	TRBJ2-3	TGTGCCAGCAGCTTAAACGGGGCGGAGGGAGATACGCAGTATTTT	CASSLNGAEGDTQYF
TRBV27	.	.	TRBJ2-6	TGTGCCAGCAGCGGCGACACCTCTGGGGCCAACGTCCTGACTTTC	CASSGDTSGANVLTF